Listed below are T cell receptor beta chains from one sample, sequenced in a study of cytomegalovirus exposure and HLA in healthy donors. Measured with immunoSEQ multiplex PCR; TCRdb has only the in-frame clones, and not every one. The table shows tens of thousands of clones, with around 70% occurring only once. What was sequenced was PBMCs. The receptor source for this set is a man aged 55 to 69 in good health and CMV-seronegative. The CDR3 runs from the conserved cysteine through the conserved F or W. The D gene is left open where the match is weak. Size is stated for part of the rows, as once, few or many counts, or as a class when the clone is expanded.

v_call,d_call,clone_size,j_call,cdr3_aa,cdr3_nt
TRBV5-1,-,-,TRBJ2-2,CASSLGGNTGELFF,TGCGCCAGCAGCTTGGGCGGAAACACCGGGGAGCTGTTTTTT
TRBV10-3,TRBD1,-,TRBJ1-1,CAISPDRSNTEAFF,TGTGCCATCAGCCCGGACAGGTCCAACACTGAAGCTTTCTTT
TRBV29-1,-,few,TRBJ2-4,CTARDSKNIQYF,TGCACCGCCAGGGACTCCAAAAACATTCAGTACTTC
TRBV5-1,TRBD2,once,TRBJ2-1,CASTPPGLAGRSSYNEQFF,TGCGCCAGCACACCCCCGGGACTAGCGGGACGGAGCTCCTACAATGAGCAGTTCTTC
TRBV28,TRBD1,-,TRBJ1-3,CASTDRVSGNTIYF,TGTGCCAGCACTGACAGGGTCTCTGGAAACACCATATATTTT
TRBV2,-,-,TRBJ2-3,CASSMQGNTQYF,TGTGCCAGCAGCATGCAGGGAAATACGCAGTATTTT
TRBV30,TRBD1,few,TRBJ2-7,CACQGQGNSYEQYF,TGTGCCTGCCAGGGACAGGGAAACTCCTACGAGCAGTACTTC
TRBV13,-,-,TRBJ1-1,CASSLVEGRKAFF,TGTGCCAGCAGCTTAGTGGAGGGAAGGAAAGCTTTCTTT
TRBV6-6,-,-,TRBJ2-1,CASTSVDYNEQFF,TGTGCCAGCACTTCAGTTGATTACAATGAGCAGTTCTTC
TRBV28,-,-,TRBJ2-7,CASSPQTGGHYEQYF,TGTGCCAGCAGTCCCCAGACAGGAGGACACTACGAGCAGTACTTC
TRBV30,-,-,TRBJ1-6,CAWSPGVSPLHF,TGTGCCTGGAGTCCCGGGGTTTCACCCCTCCACTTT
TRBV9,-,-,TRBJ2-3,CASSVLQGTDTQYF,TGTGCCAGCAGCGTATTACAGGGCACAGATACGCAGTATTTT
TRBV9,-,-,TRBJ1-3,CASSVIGDSGNTIYF,TGTGCCAGCAGCGTGATAGGGGATTCAGGAAACACCATATATTTT
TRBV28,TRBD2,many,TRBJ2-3,CATWAGGTDTQYF,TGTGCCACCTGGGCGGGAGGGACAGATACGCAGTATTTT
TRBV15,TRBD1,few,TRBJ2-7,CATSRDRTGGYEQYF,TGTGCCACCAGCAGAGATCGCACAGGGGGATACGAGCAGTACTTC
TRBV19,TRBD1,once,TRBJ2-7,CASSDRVGSYEQYF,TGTGCCAGTTCGGACAGGGTGGGAAGTTACGAGCAGTACTTC
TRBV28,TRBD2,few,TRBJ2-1,CASRGTTSNNEQFF,TGTGCCAGCAGGGGGACTACCTCTAACAATGAGCAGTTCTTC
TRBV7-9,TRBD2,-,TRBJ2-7,CASTRRELAGGGEQYF,TGTGCCAGCACCCGAAGGGAGCTAGCGGGAGGGGGTGAGCAGTACTTC
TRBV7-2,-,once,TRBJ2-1,CASSLGGTPNEQFF,TGTGCCAGCAGCTTAGGCGGAACCCCCAATGAGCAGTTCTTC
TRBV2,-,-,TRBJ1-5,CASGGREGSQPQHF,TGTGCCAGCGGGGGCAGGGAGGGGAGTCAGCCCCAGCATTTT
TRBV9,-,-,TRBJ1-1,CASSVVGVGQMNTEAFF,TGTGCCAGCAGCGTAGTGGGTGTCGGACAGATGAACACTGAAGCTTTCTTT
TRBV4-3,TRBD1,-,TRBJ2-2,CASSQGDSSTGELFF,TGCGCCAGCAGCCAAGGGGACAGTTCCACCGGGGAGCTGTTTTTT
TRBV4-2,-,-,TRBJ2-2,CASSQGPGGNTGELFF,TGTGCCAGCAGCCAAGGTCCGGGTGGGAACACCGGGGAGCTGTTTTTT
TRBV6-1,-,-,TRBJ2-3,CASSEARTVPDTQYF,TGTGCCAGCAGTGAAGCCCGGACAGTCCCAGATACGCAGTATTTT
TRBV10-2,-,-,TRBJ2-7,CASSERTVSYEQYF,TGCGCCAGCAGTGAACGTACGGTCTCCTACGAGCAGTACTTC
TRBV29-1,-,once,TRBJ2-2,CSVEELGAGELFF,TGCAGCGTTGAAGAACTCGGGGCCGGGGAGCTGTTTTTT
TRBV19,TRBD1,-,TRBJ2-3,CASSPQGQGGTDTQYF,TGTGCCAGTAGTCCCCAGGGACAGGGGGGCACAGATACGCAGTATTTT
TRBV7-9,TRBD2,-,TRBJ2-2,CASSEQSGRANTGELFF,TGTGCCAGCAGCGAGCAAAGCGGGAGGGCCAACACCGGGGAGCTGTTTTTT